This T cell receptor beta chain originates from a study of Graves' ophthalmopathy and Graves' hyperthyroidism. Across the study: Stable hyperthyroid donors showed no ophthalmopathy during 18 months follow-up.

Findings of the study overall: Clonotypes were expanded in thyroid at above 0.001 frequency, and most also appeared in blood. A roughly 81% specificity and about 88% sensitivity were achieved by a 13-signature model that separated ophthalmopathy from stable hyperthyroidism.

In regard to this clonotype: The antigen remains undetermined.

This CDR3 spans 17 amino acids. The V end lost 6 bases, the J end lost 2 bases, and 23 bases lay between the germline ends. Germline V gives CDR1 MNHEY, CDR2 SVGAGI. As the template, RNA transcripts were used to amplify TCR beta CDR3 regions. A first-round RT-PCR used HTBI primers, followed by a second-round multiplex PCR. TCRdb ran MiXCR on the multiplex PCR reads and lists one entry per CDR3 protein. The sample yields more than 1,000,000 distinct CDR3 sequences, about two fifths seen once. Exclusion applied to patients with other autoimmune diseases, uncontrolled infections, pregnancy or lactation. Sequencing used peripheral blood or thyroid tissue (not recorded which). The gene calls are TRBV6-5 and TRBJ2-7; D could derive from TRBD1 or TRBD2 (6 bases each). The TCR was taken from an adult man with Graves' hyperthyroidism. CDR3 coding DNA: TGTGCCAGCAGCCAAGTTCCTTTCGGGGGCGATACCTACGAGCAGTACTTC. As protein: CASSQVPFGGDTYEQYF.